This T cell receptor (beta chain) was captured in a study of OX40 agonist ivuxolimab in advanced cancers. Whole-study context: Patients' therapy was ivuxolimab, an antibody that acts as an agonist of OX40 (CD134).

The protocol was immunoSEQ multiplex PCR, while the TCRdb copy is restricted to in-frame clones and leaves out a portion. The sample lists about 79,000 clones; about 84% were seen once. Trimming removed 4 bases at V and 5 bases at J, with 9 bases between. There are 13 residues in the CDR3. Germline V lookup: CDR1 MNHNY, CDR2 SVGAGI (reference sequence). Sample: CD4+ or CD8+ T cells sorted from blood, taken in a trial of the OX40 agonist ivuxolimab. The rearrangement uses TRBV6-6 and TRBJ1-5; tentative D call: TRBD1 (5 bases). The TCR was taken from an adult with an advanced solid tumor such as melanoma, head and neck, liver or kidney cancer. Here the CDR3 DNA reads TGTGCCAGCAGTTCAGGGCTCGATCAGCCCCAGCATTTT. Protein product: CASSSGLDQPQHF.